This entry describes one T cell receptor (beta chain). The antigen is unknown. This specimen comes from a study of graft-versus-host responses after intestinal transplantation. Looking at the study overall: Anti-thymocyte globulin induction, then tacrolimus and steroids for around 3 years, went to all recipients.

V shed 7 bases, J shed 8 bases, and the junction held 11 bases outside the gene matches. Germline-derived CDR1 and CDR2 are MNHNS and SASEGT. This CDR3 is 15 amino acids long. The study, taken as a whole, reports: Peak levels of circulating GvH clones tracked with early post-transplant HvG declines. In patients with graft-donor T cell macrochimerism, allograft graft-versus-host to host-versus-graft clonal ratios were high. GvH clones appeared in recipient marrow, some first in ileum or blood.

Sequencing used immunoSEQ multiplex PCR; TCRdb keeps in-frame clones, though not all of them. This table has 130,000 to 150,000 clones, 80% to 95% appearing once. J is TRBJ1-4 and V is TRBV6-1; 9 positions match TRBD1. Sequenced material: unstimulated CD4+ T cells sorted from spleen or lymph node cells, taken before intestinal transplant. The sequence came from a human donor who received an intestinal transplant. For the CDR3, the DNA is TGTGCCAGCACTGGGGGCCGTACAGGGGGCGAAAAACTGTTTTTT. Translation: CASTGGRTGGEKLFF.